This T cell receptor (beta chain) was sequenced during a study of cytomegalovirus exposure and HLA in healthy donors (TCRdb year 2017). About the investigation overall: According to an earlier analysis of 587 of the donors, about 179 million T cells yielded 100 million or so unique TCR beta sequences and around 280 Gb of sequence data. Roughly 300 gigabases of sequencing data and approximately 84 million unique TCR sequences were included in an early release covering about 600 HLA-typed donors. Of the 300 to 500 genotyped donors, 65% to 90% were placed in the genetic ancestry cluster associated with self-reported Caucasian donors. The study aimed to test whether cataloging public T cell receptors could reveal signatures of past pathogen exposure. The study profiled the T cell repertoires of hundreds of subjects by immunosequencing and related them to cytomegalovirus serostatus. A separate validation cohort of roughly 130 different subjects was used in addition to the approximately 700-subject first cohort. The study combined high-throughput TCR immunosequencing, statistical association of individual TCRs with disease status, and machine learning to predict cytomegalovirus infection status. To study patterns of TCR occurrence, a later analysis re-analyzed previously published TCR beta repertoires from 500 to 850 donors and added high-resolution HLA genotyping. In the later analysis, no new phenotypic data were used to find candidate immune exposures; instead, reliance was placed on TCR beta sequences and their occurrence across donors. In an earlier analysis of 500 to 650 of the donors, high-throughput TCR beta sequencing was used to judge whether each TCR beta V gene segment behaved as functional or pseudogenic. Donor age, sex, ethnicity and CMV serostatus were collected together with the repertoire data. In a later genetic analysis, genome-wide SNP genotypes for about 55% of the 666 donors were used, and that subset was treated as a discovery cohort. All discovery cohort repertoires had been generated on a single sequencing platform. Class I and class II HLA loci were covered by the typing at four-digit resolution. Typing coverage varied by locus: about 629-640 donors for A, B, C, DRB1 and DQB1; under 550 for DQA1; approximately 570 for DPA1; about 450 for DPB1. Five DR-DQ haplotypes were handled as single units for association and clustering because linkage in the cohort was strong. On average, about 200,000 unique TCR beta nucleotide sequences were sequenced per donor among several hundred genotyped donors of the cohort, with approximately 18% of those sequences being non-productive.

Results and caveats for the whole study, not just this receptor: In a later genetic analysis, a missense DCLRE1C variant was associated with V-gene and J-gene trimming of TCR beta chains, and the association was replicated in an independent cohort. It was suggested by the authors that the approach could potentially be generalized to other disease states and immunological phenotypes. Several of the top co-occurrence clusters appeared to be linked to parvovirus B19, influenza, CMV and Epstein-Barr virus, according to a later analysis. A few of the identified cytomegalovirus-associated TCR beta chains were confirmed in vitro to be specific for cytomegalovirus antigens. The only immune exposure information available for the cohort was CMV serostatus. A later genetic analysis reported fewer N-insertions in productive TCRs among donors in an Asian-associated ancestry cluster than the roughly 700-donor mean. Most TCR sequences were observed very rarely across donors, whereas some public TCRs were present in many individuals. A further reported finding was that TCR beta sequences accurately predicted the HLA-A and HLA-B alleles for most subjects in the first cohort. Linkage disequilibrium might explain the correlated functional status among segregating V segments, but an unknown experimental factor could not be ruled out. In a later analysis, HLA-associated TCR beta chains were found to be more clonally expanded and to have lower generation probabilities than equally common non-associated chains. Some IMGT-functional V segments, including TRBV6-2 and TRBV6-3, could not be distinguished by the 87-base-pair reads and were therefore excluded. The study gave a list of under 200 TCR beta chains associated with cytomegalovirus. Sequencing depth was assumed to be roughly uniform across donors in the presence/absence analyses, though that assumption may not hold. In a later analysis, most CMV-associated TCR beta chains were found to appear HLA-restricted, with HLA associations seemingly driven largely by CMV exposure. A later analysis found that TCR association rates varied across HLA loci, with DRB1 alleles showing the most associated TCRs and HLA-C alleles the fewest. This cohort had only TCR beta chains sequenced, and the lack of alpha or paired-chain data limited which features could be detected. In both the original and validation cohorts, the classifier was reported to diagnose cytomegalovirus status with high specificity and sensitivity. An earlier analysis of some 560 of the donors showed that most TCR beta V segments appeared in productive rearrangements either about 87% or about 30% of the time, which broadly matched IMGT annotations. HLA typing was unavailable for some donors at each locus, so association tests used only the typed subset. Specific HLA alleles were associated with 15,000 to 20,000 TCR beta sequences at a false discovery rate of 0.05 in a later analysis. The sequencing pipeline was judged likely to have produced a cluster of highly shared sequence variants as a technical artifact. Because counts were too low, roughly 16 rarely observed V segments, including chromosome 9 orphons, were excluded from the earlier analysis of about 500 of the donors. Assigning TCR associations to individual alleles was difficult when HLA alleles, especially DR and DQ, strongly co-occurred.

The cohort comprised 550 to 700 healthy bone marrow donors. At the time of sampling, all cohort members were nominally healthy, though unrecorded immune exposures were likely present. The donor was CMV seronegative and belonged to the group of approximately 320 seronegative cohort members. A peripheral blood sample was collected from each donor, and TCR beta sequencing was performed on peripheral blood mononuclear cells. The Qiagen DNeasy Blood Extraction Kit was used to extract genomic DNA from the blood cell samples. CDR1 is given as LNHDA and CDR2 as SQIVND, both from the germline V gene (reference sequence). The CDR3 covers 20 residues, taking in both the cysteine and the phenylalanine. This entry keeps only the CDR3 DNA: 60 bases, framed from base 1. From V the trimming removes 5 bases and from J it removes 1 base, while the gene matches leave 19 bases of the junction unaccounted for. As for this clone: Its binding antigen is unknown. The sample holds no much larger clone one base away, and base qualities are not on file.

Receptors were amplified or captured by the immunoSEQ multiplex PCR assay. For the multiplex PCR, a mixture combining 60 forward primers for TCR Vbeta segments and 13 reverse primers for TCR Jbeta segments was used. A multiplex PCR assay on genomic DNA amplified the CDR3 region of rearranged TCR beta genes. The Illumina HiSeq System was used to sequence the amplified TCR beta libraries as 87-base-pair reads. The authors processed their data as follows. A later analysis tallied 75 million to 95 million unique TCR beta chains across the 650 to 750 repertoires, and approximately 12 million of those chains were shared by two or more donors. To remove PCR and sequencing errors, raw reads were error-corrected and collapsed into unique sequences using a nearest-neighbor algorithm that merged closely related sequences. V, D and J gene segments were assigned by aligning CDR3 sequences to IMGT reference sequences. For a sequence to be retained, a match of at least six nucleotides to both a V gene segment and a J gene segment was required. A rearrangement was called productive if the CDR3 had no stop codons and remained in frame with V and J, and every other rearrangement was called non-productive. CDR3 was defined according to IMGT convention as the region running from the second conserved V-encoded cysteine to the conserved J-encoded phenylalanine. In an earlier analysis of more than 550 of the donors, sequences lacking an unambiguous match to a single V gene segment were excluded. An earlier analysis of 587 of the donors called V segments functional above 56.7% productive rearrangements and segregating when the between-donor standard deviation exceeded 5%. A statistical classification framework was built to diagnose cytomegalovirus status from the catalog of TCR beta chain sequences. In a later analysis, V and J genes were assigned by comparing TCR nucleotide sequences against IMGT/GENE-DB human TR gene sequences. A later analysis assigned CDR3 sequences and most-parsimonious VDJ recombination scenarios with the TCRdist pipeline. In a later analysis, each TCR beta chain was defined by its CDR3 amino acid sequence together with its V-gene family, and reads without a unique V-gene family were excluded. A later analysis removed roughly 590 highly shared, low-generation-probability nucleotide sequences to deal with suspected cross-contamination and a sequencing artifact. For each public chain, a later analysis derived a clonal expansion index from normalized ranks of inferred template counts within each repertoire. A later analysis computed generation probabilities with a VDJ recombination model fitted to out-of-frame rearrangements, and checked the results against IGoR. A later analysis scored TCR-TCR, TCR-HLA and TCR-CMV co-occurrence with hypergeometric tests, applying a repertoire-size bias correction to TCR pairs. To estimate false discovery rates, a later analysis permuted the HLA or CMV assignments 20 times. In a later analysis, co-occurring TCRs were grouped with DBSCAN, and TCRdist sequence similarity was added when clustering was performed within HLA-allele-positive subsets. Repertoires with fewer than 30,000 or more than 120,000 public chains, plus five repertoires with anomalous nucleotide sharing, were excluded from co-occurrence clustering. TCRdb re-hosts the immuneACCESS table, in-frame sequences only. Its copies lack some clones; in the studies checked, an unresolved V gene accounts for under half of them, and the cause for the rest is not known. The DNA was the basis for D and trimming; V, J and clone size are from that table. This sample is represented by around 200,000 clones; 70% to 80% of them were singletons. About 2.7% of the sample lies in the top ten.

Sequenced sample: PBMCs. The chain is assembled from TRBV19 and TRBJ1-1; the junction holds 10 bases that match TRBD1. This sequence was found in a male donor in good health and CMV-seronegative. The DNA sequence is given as TGTGCCAGTAGTTATGCTGGGGCGAGGGACAGGGGCGTCTGGAACACTGAAGCTTTCTTT. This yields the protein CASSYAGARDRGVWNTEAFF.